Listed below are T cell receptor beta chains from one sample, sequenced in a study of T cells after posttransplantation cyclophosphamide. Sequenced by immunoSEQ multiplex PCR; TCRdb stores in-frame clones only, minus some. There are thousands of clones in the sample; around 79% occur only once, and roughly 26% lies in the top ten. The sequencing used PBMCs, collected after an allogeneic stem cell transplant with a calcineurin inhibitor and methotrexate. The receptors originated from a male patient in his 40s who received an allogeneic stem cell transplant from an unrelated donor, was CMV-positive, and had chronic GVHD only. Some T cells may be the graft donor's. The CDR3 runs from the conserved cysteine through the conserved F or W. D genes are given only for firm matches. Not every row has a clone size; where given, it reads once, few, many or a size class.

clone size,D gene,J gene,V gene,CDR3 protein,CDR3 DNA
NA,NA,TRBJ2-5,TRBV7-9,CASSLLKSSARVRTQYF,TGTGCCAGCAGCTTACTGAAATCATCAGCCCGGGTACGGACCCAGTACTTC
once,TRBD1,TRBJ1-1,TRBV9,CASSEWGRGRTEAFF,TGTGCCAGCAGCGAGTGGGGTAGGGGGCGGACTGAAGCTTTCTTT
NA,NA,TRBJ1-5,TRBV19,CASCPPVRGQPQHF,TGTGCCAGTTGTCCCCCAGTTCGGGGTCAGCCCCAGCATTTT
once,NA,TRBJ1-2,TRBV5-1,CASSLRGGGYTF,TGCGCCAGCAGCTTGAGGGGGGGTGGCTACACCTTC
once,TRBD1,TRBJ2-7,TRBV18,CASSHLGTGRVYEQYF,TGTGCCAGCTCACACCTTGGGACAGGGAGGGTGTACGAGCAGTACTTC
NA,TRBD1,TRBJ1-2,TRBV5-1,CASSIGQGATINYGYTF,TGCGCCAGCAGCATTGGACAGGGGGCGACTATCAACTATGGCTACACCTTC
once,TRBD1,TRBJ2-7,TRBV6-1,CASRRTGSYEQYF,TGTGCCAGCAGGAGGACAGGCTCCTACGAGCAGTACTTC
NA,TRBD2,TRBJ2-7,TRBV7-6,CASSDNPGLDEQYF,TGTGCCAGCAGCGACAATCCGGGACTAGACGAGCAGTACTTC
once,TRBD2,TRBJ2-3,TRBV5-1,CASSLLAGTSDTQYF,TGCGCCAGCAGCTTGTTAGCGGGAACATCAGATACGCAGTATTTT
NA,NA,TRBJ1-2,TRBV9,CASSVGGGAVGGYTF,TGTGCCAGCAGCGTGGGGGGTGGGGCTGTGGGAGGCTACACCTTC
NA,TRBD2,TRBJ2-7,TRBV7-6,CASSSTSGLPYEQYF,TGTGCCAGCAGCTCTACTAGCGGTCTTCCCTACGAGCAGTACTTC
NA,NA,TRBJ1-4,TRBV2,CASSDGGRIGEKLFF,TGTGCCAGCAGTGACGGGGGGCGAATAGGAGAAAAACTGTTTTTT
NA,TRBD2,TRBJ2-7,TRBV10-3,CAIGIWGGVVYEQYF,TGTGCCATCGGCATCTGGGGGGGGGTTGTCTACGAGCAGTACTTC
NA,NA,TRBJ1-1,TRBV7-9,CASSVGQQTEAFF,TGTGCCAGCAGCGTGGGACAACAGACTGAAGCTTTCTTT
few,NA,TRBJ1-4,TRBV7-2,CASSPLGPNEKLFF,TGTGCCAGCAGCCCTTTGGGCCCTAATGAAAAACTGTTTTTT
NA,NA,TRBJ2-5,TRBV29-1,CSVEASVQETQYF,TGCAGCGTTGAGGCTAGCGTCCAAGAGACCCAGTACTTC
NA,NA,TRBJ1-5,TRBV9,CASSRERSNQPQHF,TGTGCCAGCAGCAGAGAACGGAGCAATCAGCCCCAGCATTTT
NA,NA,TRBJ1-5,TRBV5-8,CASSLVQAQHF,TGTGCCAGCAGCTTGGTTCAGGCCCAGCATTTT
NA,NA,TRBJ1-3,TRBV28,CASSWRGPGNTIYF,TGTGCCAGCAGTTGGAGGGGACCAGGAAACACCATATATTTT
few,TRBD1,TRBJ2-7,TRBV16,CASSQSPTGAPYEQYF,TGTGCCAGCAGCCAATCCCCAACAGGGGCCCCCTACGAGCAGTACTTC
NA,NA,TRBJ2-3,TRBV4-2,CASSQSIEGADTQYF,TGTGCCAGCAGCCAAAGTATAGAGGGCGCAGATACGCAGTATTTT
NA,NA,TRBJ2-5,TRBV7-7,CASSRTLASETQYF,TGTGCCAGCAGCCGAACGCTAGCGTCAGAGACCCAGTACTTC
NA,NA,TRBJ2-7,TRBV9,CASSVENRGDEQYF,TGTGCCAGCAGCGTAGAGAATAGAGGCGACGAGCAGTACTTC
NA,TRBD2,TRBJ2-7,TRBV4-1,CASSPLPGLAPYEQYF,TGCGCCAGCAGCCCGCTACCGGGACTAGCACCCTACGAGCAGTACTTC
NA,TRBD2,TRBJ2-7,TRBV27,CASDLSPGLAGFEQYF,TGTGCCAGCGATCTTTCTCCGGGACTAGCGGGTTTCGAGCAGTACTTC
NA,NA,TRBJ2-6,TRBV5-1,CASSERSGANVLTF,TGCGCCAGCAGCGAGCGCTCTGGGGCCAACGTCCTGACTTTC